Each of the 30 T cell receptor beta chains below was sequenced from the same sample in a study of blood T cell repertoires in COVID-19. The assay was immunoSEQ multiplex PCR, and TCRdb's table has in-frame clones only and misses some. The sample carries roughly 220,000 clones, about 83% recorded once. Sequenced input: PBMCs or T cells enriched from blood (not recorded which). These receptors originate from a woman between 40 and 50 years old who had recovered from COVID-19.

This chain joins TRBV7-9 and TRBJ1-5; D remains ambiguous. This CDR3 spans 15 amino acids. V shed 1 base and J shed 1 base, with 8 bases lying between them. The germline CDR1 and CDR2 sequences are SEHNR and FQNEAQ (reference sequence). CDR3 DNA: TGTGCCAGCAGCTTAGGTGTGGGCAGCAATCAGCCCCAGCATTTT. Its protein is CASSLGVGSNQPQHF.

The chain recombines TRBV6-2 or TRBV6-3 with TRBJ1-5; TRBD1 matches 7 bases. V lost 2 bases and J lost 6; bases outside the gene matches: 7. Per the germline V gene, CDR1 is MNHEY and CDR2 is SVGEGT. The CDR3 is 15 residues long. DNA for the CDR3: TGTGCCAGCAGTTACCGAAGAGACAGGGTTCAGCCCCAGCATTTT. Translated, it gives CASSYRRDRVQPQHF.

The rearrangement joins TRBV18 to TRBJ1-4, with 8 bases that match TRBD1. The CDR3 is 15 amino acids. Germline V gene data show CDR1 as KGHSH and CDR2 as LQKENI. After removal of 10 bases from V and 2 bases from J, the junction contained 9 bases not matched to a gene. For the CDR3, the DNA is TGTGCCACCCAATCATGGGACAGGACTAATGAAAAACTGTTTTTT. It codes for CATQSWDRTNEKLFF.

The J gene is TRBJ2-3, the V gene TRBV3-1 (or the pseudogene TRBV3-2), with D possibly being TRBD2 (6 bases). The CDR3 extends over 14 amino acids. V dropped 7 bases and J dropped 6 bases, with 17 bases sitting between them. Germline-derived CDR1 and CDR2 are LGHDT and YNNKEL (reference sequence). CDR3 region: CASKLAEGADTQYF. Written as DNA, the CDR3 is TGTGCCAGCAAATTAGCGGAGGGAGCCGATACGCAGTATTTT.

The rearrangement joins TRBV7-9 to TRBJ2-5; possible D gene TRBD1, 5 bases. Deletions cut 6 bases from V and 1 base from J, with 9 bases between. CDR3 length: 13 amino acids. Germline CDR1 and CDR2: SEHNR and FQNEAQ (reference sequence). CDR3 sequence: CASSGHVQETQYF. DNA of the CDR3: TGTGCCAGCAGTGGACACGTCCAAGAGACCCAGTACTTC.

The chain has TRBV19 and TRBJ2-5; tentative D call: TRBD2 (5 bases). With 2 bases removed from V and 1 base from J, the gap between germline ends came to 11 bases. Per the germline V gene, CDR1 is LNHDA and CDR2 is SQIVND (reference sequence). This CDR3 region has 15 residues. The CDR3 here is CASSISGRTQETQYF. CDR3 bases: TGTGCCAGTAGTATAAGCGGACGGACCCAAGAGACCCAGTACTTC.

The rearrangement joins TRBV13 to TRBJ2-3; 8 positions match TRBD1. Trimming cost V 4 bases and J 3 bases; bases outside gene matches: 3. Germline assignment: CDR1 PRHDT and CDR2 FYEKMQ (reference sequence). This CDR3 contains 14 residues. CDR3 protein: CASSSGQGTDTQYF. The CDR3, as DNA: TGTGCCAGCAGCTCCGGACAGGGAACAGATACGCAGTATTTT.

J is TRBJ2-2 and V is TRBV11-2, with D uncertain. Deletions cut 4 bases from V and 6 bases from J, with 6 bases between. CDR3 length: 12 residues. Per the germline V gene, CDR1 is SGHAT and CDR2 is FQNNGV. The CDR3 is CASSSRAGELFF. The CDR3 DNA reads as TGTGCCAGCAGCTCCCGAGCCGGGGAGCTGTTTTTT. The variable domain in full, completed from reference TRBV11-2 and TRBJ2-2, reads EAGVAQSPRYKIIEKRQSVAFWCNPISGHATLYWYQQILGQGPKLLIQFQNNGVVDDSQLPKDRFSAERLKGVDSTLKIQPAKLEDSAVYLCASSSRAGELFFGEGSRLTVL.

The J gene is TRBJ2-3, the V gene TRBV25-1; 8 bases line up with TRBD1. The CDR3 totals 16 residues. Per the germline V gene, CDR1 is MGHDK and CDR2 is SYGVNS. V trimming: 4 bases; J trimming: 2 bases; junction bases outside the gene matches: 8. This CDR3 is CASSAPRQGNTDTQYF. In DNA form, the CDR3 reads TGTGCCAGCAGTGCCCCCAGACAGGGGAACACAGATACGCAGTATTTT.

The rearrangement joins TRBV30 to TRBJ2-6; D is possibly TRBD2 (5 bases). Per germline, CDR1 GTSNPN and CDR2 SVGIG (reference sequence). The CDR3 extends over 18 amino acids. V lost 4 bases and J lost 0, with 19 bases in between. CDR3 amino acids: CAWTTKLEVSSGANVLTF. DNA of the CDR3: TGTGCCTGGACCACTAAACTAGAGGTTTCCTCTGGGGCCAACGTCCTGACTTTC. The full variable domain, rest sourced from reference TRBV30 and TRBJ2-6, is SQTIHQWPATLVQPVGSPLSLECTVEGTSNPNLYWYRQAAGRGLQLLFYSVGIGQISSEVPQNLSASRPQDRQFILSSKKLLLSDSGFYLCAWTTKLEVSSGANVLTFGAGSRLTVL.

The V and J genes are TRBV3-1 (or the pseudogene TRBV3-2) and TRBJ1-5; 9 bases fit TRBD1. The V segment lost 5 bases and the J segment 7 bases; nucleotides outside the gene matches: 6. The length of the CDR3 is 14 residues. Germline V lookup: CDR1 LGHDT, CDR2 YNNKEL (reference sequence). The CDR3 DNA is TGTGCCAGCAGCGGACAGGGGATAGGACAGCCCCAGCATTTT. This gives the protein CASSGQGIGQPQHF.

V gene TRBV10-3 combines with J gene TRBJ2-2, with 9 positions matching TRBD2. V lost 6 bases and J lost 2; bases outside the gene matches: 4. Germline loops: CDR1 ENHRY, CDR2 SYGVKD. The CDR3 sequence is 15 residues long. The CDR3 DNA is TGTGCCATCAGCTTAGCGGGAGAAAACACCGGGGAGCTGTTTTTT. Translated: CAISLAGENTGELFF.

The CDR3 DNA sequence: TGTGCCACCAGTGACTCCGGGACAGGCGGGACTGAAGCTTTCTTT. It encodes CATSDSGTGGTEAFF. This chain joins TRBV24-1 and TRBJ1-1, with TRBD1 matching over 8 bases. The germline gives CDR1 KGHDR, CDR2 SFDVKD. V gave up 4 bases and J gave up 5 bases; unmatched junction bases: 8. CDR3 size: 15 residues.

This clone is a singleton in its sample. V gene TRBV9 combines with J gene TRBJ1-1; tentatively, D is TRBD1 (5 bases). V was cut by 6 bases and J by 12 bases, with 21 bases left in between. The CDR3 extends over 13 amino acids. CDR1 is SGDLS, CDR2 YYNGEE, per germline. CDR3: CASTPWGTGPPFF. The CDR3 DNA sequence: TGTGCCAGCACCCCCTGGGGCACAGGCCCCCCTTTCTTT.

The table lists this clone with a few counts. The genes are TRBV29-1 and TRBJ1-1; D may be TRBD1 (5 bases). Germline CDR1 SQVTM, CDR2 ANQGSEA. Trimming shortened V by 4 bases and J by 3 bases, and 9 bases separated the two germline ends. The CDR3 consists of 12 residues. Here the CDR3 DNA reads TGCAGCGTTGGGGTAGGGGACACTGAAGCTTTCTTT. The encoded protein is CSVGVGDTEAFF.

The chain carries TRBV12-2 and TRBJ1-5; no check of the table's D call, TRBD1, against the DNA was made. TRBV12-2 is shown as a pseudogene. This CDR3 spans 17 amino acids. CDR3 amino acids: CASRLGVVQECNQPQHF. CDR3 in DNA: TGTGCAAGTCGCTTAGGTGTAGTACAGGAGTGCAATCAGCCCCAGCATTTT.

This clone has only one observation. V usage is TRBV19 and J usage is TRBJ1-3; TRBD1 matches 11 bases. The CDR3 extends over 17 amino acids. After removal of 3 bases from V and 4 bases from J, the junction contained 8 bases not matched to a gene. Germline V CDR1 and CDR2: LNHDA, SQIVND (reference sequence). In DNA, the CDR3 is TGTGCCAGTAGTATGAGGACAGGGGGCGACTACGGAAACACCATATATTTT. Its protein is CASSMRTGGDYGNTIYF.

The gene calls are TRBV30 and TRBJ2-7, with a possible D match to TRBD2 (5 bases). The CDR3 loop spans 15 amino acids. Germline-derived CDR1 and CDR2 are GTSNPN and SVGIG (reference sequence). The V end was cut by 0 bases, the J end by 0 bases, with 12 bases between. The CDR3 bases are TGTGCCTGGAGTGTACTCGGCACTAGCTCCTACGAGCAGTACTTC. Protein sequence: CAWSVLGTSSYEQYF.

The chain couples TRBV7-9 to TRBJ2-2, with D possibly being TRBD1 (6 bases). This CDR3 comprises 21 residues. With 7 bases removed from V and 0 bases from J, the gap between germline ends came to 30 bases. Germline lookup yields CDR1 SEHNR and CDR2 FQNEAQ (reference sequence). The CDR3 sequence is CASTHVPPGHGVRANTGELFF. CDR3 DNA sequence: TGTGCCAGCACCCACGTACCACCGGGACACGGGGTTCGGGCGAACACCGGGGAGCTGTTTTTT. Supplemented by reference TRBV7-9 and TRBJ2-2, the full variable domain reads DTGVSQNPRHKITKRGQNVTFRCDPISEHNRLYWYRQTLGQGPEFLTYFQNEAQLEKSRLLSDRFSAERPKGSFSTLEIQRTEQGDSAMYLCASTHVPPGHGVRANTGELFFGEGSRLTVL.

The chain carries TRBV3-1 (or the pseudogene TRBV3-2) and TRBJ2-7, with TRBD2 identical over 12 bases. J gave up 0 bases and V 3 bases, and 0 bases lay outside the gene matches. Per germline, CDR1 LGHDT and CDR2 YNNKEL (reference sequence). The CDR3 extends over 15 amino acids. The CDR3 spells CASSQGLAGSYEQYF. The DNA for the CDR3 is TGTGCCAGCAGCCAGGGACTAGCGGGCTCCTACGAGCAGTACTTC.

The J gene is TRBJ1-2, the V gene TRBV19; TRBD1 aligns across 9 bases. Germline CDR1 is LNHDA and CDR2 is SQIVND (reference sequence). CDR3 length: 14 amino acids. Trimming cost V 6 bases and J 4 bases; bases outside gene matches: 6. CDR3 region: CASSQGQGLYGYTF. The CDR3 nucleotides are TGTGCCAGTAGCCAGGGACAGGGCCTCTATGGCTACACCTTC.

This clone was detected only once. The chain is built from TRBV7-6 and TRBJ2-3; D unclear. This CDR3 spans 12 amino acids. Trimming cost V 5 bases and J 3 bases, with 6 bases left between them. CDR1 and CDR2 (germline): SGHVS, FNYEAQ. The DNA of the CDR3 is TGTGCCAGCAGCCCAATGACAGATACGCAGTATTTT. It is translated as CASSPMTDTQYF. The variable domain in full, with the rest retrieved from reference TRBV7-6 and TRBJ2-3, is GAGVSQSPRYKVTKRGQDVALRCDPISGHVSLYWYRQALGQGPEFLTYFNYEAQQDKSGLPNDRFSAERPEGSISTLTIQRTEQRDSAMYRCASSPMTDTQYFGPGTRLTVL.

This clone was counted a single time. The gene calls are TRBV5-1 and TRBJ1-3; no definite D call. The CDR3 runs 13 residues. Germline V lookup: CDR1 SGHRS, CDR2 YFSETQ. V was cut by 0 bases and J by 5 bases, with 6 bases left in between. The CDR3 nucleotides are TGCGCCAGCAGCTTGGAGCCAAGAAACACCATATATTTT. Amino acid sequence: CASSLEPRNTIYF.

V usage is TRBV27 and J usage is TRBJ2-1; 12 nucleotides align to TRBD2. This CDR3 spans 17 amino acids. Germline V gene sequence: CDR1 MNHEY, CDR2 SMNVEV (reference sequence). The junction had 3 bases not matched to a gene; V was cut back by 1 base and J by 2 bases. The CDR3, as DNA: TGTGCCAGCAGTTTATTCGGGACTAGCGGGCCCTACAATGAGCAGTTCTTC. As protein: CASSLFGTSGPYNEQFF.

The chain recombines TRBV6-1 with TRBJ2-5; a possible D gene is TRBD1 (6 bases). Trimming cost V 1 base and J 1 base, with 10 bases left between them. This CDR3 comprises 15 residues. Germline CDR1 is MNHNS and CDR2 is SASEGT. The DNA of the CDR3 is TGTGCCAGCAGTGAAGACTCAGGGGCCCAAGAGACCCAGTACTTC. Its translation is CASSEDSGAQETQYF.

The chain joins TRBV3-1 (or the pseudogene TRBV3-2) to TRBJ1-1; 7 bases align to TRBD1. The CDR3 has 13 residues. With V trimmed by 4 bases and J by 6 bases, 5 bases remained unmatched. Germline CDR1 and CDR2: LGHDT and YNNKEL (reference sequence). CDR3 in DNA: TGTGCCAGCAGCCCCTGGGACAGCCCTGAAGCTTTCTTT. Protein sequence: CASSPWDSPEAFF.

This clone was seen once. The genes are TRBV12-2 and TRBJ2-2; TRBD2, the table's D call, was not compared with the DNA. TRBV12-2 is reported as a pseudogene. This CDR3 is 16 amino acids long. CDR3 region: CASRLAYSASSGELFF. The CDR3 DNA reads TGTGCAAGTCGCTTAGCGTATTCGGCTAGCTCCGGGGAGCTGTTTTTT.

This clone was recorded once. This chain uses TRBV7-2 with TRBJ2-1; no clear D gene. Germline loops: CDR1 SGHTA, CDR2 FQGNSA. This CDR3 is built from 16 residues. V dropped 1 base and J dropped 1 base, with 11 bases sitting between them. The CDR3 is CASSLGRGKSYNEQFF. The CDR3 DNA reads TGTGCCAGCAGCTTAGGGCGAGGTAAATCCTACAATGAGCAGTTCTTC.

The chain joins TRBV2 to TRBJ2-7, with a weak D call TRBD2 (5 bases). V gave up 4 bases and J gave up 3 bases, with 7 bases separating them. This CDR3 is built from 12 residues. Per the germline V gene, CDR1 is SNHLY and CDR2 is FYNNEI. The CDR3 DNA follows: TGTGCCAGCAGTGGGAGGATCTACGAGCAGTACTTC. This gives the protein CASSGRIYEQYF.

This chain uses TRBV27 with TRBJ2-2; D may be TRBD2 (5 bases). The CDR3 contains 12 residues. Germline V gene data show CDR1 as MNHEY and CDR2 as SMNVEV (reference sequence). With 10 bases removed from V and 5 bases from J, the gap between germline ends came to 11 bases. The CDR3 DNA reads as TGTGCCACCCATTCGGGGACCGGGGAGCTGTTTTTT. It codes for CATHSGTGELFF.